These 18 T cell receptor beta chains share one sample of origin, sequenced in a study of blood T cell repertoires in COVID-19. Profiling relied on immunoSEQ multiplex PCR, and the TCRdb table lists in-frame clones only, not all of them. Here the sample spans about 220,000 clones, around four fifths being singletons. The specimen sequenced was peripheral blood. These receptors all come from a woman between 50 and 59 years old with acute or convalescent COVID-19.

The sample holds a few counts of this clone. This sequence joins TRBV6-1 and TRBJ1-5; D not certain. V lost 2 bases, J lost 3 bases, and 11 bases lay in between. The CDR3 spans 15 residues. Germline V lookup: CDR1 MNHNS, CDR2 SASEGT. The CDR3 DNA follows: TGTGCCAGCAGTGAAAGCGGGTTATACAATCAGCCCCAGCATTTT. It encodes CASSESGLYNQPQHF.

This clone occurred many times. Here the CDR3 reads CASSTGNMNTEAFF. The CDR3 nucleotides read TGTGCCAGCAGTACAGGGAACATGAACACTGAAGCTTTCTTT. This chain links TRBV6-6 with TRBJ1-1; D possibly corresponds to TRBD1 (6 bases). V shed 5 bases and J shed 0 bases, with 10 bases lying between them. The CDR3 extends over 14 amino acids. CDR1 MNHNY and CDR2 SVGAGI come from the germline V gene (reference sequence).

This chain uses TRBV6-1 with TRBJ1-2; D perhaps matches TRBD1 (6 bases). In germline, CDR1 is MNHNS, CDR2 SASEGT. The length of the CDR3 is 14 residues. Trimming stripped 2 bases from V and 6 bases from J, with 13 bases between. CDR3 residues: CASSETGRGHGYTF. CDR3 nucleotide sequence: TGTGCCAGCAGTGAAACGGGCAGGGGCCATGGCTACACCTTC.

The rearrangement uses TRBV28 and TRBJ2-5, with D possibly TRBD2 on 6 matching bases. V was cut by 6 bases and J by 5 bases, with 19 bases left in between. CDR1 is MDHEN and CDR2 is SYDVKM in the germline V gene. CDR3 length: 15 residues. The CDR3 nucleotides are TGTGCCAGCAGCCCATTGGACGGCGGGGTGGAGACCCAGTACTTC. Translated: CASSPLDGGVETQYF.

The V gene is TRBV11-2, the J gene TRBJ2-1; perhaps TRBD2 as D (6 bases). The CDR3 sequence is 15 residues long. Trimming took off 1 base at V and 6 bases at J, with 13 bases between the two ends. The germline V gene encodes CDR1 SGHAT and CDR2 FQNNGV. Written as DNA, the CDR3 is TGTGCCAGCAGCTTAGTCGCGGGAATCGGCAATGAGCAGTTCTTC. The encoded protein is CASSLVAGIGNEQFF.

V usage is TRBV11-2 and J usage is TRBJ2-5; TRBD2 might be the D (6 bases). Deletions cut 5 bases from V and 5 bases from J, with 18 bases between. The V gene's germline CDR1 is SGHAT and CDR2 FQNNGV. CDR3 length: 15 amino acids. For the CDR3, the DNA is TGTGCCAGCAGCCCGCCGTGGGGACGGGGGGAGACCCAGTACTTC. This sequence encodes CASSPPWGRGETQYF.

The chain employs TRBV27 and TRBJ1-2; 7 bases agree with TRBD1. Germline V CDR1 and CDR2: MNHEY, SMNVEV (reference sequence). CDR3 length: 15 residues. Germline trimming cut 6 bases from V and 1 base from J; bases unmatched to any gene: 8. The CDR3 sequence: CASRPRQGFNYGYTF. CDR3 coding DNA: TGTGCCAGCAGGCCCCGACAGGGCTTTAACTATGGCTACACCTTC.

The V and J genes are TRBV27 and TRBJ2-5, with 9 positions matching TRBD1. V was pared by 2 bases and J by 4 bases, with 5 bases of the junction left unmatched. Per the germline V gene, CDR1 is MNHEY and CDR2 is SMNVEV (reference sequence). This CDR3 has 15 amino acids. The CDR3 DNA is TGTGCCAGCAGTTTAAGGGACAGGGTGGGAGAGACCCAGTACTTC. Protein: CASSLRDRVGETQYF.

This chain connects TRBV10-2 to TRBJ2-7; 8 nucleotides line up with TRBD2. Germline CDR1 and CDR2: WSHSY and SAAADI. V shed 4 bases and J 0 bases; nucleotides not matched to a gene: 8. The CDR3 loop spans 16 amino acids. The CDR3 DNA reads as TGCGCCAGCAGTGGGACTGGGACTAGTGTCTCCTACGAGCAGTACTTC. Translating it yields CASSGTGTSVSYEQYF.

The chain uses TRBV2 and TRBJ2-7; the match to TRBD1 covers 8 bases. Germline loops: CDR1 SNHLY, CDR2 FYNNEI. The CDR3 sequence is 14 residues long. V lost 8 bases and J lost 6; bases outside the gene matches: 12. The CDR3 nucleotides are TGTGCCAGCTACTTAGACAGGGGCCCCCGCGAGCAGTACTTC. Protein product: CASYLDRGPREQYF.

The chain employs TRBV19 and TRBJ2-1, with 8 bases that match TRBD2. Germline V gene sequence: CDR1 LNHDA, CDR2 SQIVND (reference sequence). The J segment lost 4 bases and the V segment lost 3 bases, leaving 5 bases of the junction unmatched. The CDR3 extends over 15 amino acids. The CDR3 loop is CASSIPGGRYNEQFF. The CDR3 DNA sequence: TGTGCCAGTAGTATCCCGGGAGGGAGGTACAATGAGCAGTTCTTC.

J is TRBJ2-1 and V is TRBV27; 12 bases are shared with TRBD2. This CDR3 spans 16 amino acids. V trimming: 8 bases; J trimming: 1 base; junction bases outside the gene matches: 6. Germline assignment: CDR1 MNHEY and CDR2 SMNVEV (reference sequence). The chain's CDR3 is CASQGTSGSSYNEQFF. CDR3 sequence (DNA): TGTGCCAGCCAGGGGACTAGCGGGTCGTCCTACAATGAGCAGTTCTTC.

In its sample, this clone was seen a few times. This chain connects TRBV2 to TRBJ2-7; D unresolved. The ends were cut back, 4 bases at V and 2 bases at J, with 6 bases in the middle. From germline, CDR1 is SNHLY and CDR2 FYNNEI. CDR3 size: 12 residues. CDR3 nucleotides: TGTGCCAGCAGTGGAGAGCCCTACGAGCAGTACTTC. Protein: CASSGEPYEQYF.

V and J are TRBV5-1 and TRBJ1-4, with 7 bases that match TRBD1. V shed 0 bases, J shed 6 bases, and the junction held 5 bases outside the gene matches. The CDR3 has 15 residues. Looked up from germline, CDR1 is SGHRS and CDR2 is YFSETQ. CDR3 amino acids: CASSLVEGADEKLFF. As DNA, the CDR3 is TGCGCCAGCAGCTTGGTAGAGGGGGCGGATGAAAAACTGTTTTTT.

The chain couples TRBV12-3 or TRBV12-4 to TRBJ1-3; TRBD1 is a possible D gene (5 bases). V was pared by 3 bases and J by 4 bases, with 7 bases between. CDR3 length: 13 amino acids. The chain's CDR3 is CASSLAGGNTIYF. CDR3 bases: TGTGCCAGCAGTTTGGCAGGGGGAAACACCATATATTTT.

This rearrangement joins TRBV15 to TRBJ2-3; 8 bases are a match to TRBD2. This CDR3 has 17 residues. The trim removed 0 bases at V and 3 bases at J, leaving 8 bases unmatched. The germline CDR1 and CDR2 sequences are LNHNV and YYDKDF (reference sequence). CDR3 coding DNA: TGTGCCACCAGCAGAGATCAAAGACTAGCGCCAACAGATACGCAGTATTTT. Its protein product is CATSRDQRLAPTDTQYF.

The gene calls are TRBV5-1 and TRBJ1-1; tentative D call: TRBD1 (5 bases). The CDR3 loop spans 14 amino acids. Germline-derived CDR1 and CDR2 are SGHRS and YFSETQ. Trimming left V 0 bases short and J 3 bases short, with 9 bases between. The CDR3 bases are TGCGCCAGCAGCTTGGGGACATCCTACACTGAAGCTTTCTTT. It codes for CASSLGTSYTEAFF.

The CDR3 sequence: CASSVGLAAQETQYF. The CDR3 nucleotides are TGTGCCAGCAGCGTAGGACTAGCGGCCCAAGAGACCCAGTACTTC. The chain is built from TRBV9 and TRBJ2-5, with 9 nucleotides matching TRBD2. The CDR3 spans 15 residues. V was pared by 0 bases and J by 1 base, with 1 base of the junction left unmatched. The V gene's germline CDR1 is SGDLS and CDR2 YYNGEE.